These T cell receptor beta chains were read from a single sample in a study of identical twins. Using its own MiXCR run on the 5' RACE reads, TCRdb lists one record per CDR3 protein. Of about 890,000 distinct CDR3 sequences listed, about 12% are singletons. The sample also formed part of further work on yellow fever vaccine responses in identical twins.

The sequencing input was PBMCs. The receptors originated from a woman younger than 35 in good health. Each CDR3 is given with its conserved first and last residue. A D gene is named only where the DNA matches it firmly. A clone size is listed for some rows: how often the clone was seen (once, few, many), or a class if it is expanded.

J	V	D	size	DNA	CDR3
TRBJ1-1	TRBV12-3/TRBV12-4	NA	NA	TGTGCCAGCAGTTCACGGTGGGGGGAGAACACTGAAGCTTTCTTT	CASSSRWGENTEAFF
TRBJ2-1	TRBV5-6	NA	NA	TGTGCCAGCAGCTTGGCCGGTATCTACAATGAGCAGTTCTTC	CASSLAGIYNEQFF
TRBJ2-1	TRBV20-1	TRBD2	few	TGCAGTGCTGGGGGACTAGCGGGGACGGGGCCTTACAATGAGCAGTTCTTC	CSAGGLAGTGPYNEQFF
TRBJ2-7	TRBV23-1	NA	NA	TGCGCCAGCGAGGCACGGGACCTAGAGCAGTACTTC	CASEARDLEQYF
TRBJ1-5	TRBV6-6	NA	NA	TGTGCCAGCAGTACACAGGGTCAGCCCCAGCATTTT	CASSTQGQPQHF
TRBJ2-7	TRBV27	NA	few	TGTGCCAGCAGTACCCTAGGGGGAAGCTCCTACGAGCAGTACTTC	CASSTLGGSSYEQYF
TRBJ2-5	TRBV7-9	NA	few	TGTGCCAGCAGCAACCCGACAGGACCGACGGAGACCCAGTACTTC	CASSNPTGPTETQYF
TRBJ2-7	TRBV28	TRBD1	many	TGTGCCAGCATTCAATGGACAGGGGCCTACGAGCAGTACTTC	CASIQWTGAYEQYF
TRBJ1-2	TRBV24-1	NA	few	TGTGCCACCAGTGACCCGGACAAGAACTATGGCTACACCTTC	CATSDPDKNYGYTF
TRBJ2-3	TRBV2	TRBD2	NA	TGTGCCAGCAGTGAGCTGGGGACTAGCGGAACCTTCACAGATACGCAGTATTTT	CASSELGTSGTFTDTQYF
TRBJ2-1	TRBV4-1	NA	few	TGCGCCAGCAGCCAAGAGCTCCCACTTAGGAATGAGCAGTTCTTC	CASSQELPLRNEQFF
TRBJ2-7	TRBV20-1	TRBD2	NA	TGCAGTGCGGGGGGGTACGAGCAGTACTTC	CSAGGYEQYF